By sample fraction, the clone carrying this T cell receptor (beta chain) is medium-sized. Across 18 months, stable Graves' hyperthyroidism was marked by no progression to ophthalmopathy. PBMCs were sourced from less than 13 ml fresh peripheral blood. These data belong to a study of T cells in Graves' hyperthyroidism and ophthalmopathy. Study as a whole: Before any treatment, at initial diagnosis, peripheral blood was collected.

There are 17 residues in the CDR3. Between the trimmed V and J ends, which lost 6 bases and 5 bases, there was a span of 20 bases. The V gene's germline CDR1 is LNHDA and CDR2 SQIVND (reference sequence). The TCR beta CDR3 regions underwent amplification using RNA transcripts as the source. First-round RT-PCR with HTBI primers amplified the TCR CDR3 region. One entry per CDR3 protein results from TCRdb running MiXCR on the multiplex PCR reads. The profile shows 25,000 to 30,000 distinct CDR3 sequences, nearly 45% of them singletons. This sequence was found in a woman in her thirties with Graves' hyperthyroidism. The sequenced sample consisted of blood. This chain connects TRBV19 to TRBJ1-6, with D possibly being TRBD1 (5 bases). The CDR3 loop is CASSPWDFGTDNSPLHF. CDR3 sequence (DNA): TGTGCCAGTAGCCCCTGGGACTTCGGGACCGATAATTCACCCCTCCACTTT. Variable domain in full (rest from reference TRBV19 and TRBJ1-6): DGGITQSPKYLFRKEGQNVTLSCEQNLNHDAMYWYRQDPGQGLRLIYYSQIVNDFQKGDIAEGYSVSREKKESFPLTVTSAQKNPTAFYLCASSPWDFGTDNSPLHFGNGTRLTVT.